The present entry profiles one TCR beta chain with its context. The sample comes from a study of blood T cell repertoires in COVID-19. In the authors' methods: Researchers report that nucleated cell counts were estimated from reference gene primer amplification. TCRdb keeps only in-frame clones here, not all; method: immunoSEQ multiplex PCR. For V, J and clone size, that table is used; D and trimming come from the DNA. The data contain around 85,000 clones, around 88% of them singletons. The V end lost 5 bases, the J end lost 4 bases, and 9 bases lay between the germline ends. The CDR3 consists of 13 residues. Germline V gene lookup returns CDR1 SGHTA and CDR2 FQGNSA.

This sequence was found in a man aged 55 to 70 with acute or convalescent COVID-19. The rearrangement uses TRBV7-2 and TRBJ1-5; D perhaps matches TRBD1 (5 bases). The sequenced material came from peripheral blood. The CDR3 loop is CASSQGGNQPQHF. The CDR3 DNA reads as TGTGCCAGCAGCCAGGGAGGGAATCAGCCCCAGCATTTT. The complete variable domain, with remaining parts taken from reference TRBV7-2 and TRBJ1-5, reads GAGVSQSPSNKVTEKGKDVELRCDPISGHTALYWYRQSLGQGLEFLIYFQGNSAPDKSGLPSDRFSAERTGGSVSTLTIQRTQQEDSAVYLCASSQGGNQPQHFGDGTRLSIL.